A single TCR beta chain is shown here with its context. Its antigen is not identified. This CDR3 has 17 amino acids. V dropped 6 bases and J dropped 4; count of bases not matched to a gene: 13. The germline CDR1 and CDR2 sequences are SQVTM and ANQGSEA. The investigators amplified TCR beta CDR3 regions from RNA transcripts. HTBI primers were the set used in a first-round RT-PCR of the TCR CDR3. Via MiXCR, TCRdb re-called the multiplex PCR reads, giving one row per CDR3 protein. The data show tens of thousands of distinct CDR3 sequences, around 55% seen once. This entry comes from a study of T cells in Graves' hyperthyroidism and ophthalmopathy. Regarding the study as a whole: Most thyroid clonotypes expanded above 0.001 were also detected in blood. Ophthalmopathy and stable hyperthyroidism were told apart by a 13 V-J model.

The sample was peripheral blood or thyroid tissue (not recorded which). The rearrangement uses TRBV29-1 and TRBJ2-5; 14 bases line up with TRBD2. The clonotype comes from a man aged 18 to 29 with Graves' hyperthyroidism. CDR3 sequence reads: CSVRPGTSGSLGETQYF. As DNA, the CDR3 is TGCAGCGTGAGGCCCGGGACTAGCGGGAGTCTTGGAGAGACCCAGTACTTC.